A selection of T cell receptor beta chains follows, all from one sample in a study of PD-L1 blockade in urothelial cancer. Measured with immunoSEQ multiplex PCR; TCRdb has only the in-frame clones, and not every one. The table shows around 60,000 clones, with roughly 79% occurring only once. Sequences were derived from PBMCs, sampled around atezolizumab (anti-PD-L1) treatment. These receptor sequences come from a man in his sixties or seventies with urothelial cancer. CDR3s include the opening cysteine and the closing phenylalanine or tryptophan. D genes are given only for firm matches. A row's size may be missing; if present it is once, few, many or a size class.

v_call	d_call	j_call	clone_size	cdr3_nt	cdr3_aa
TRBV6-5	NA	TRBJ2-5	NA	TGTGCCAGCAGTTACTCGGATGCGGGTCAAGAGACCCAGTACTTC	CASSYSDAGQETQYF
TRBV19	NA	TRBJ2-2	NA	TGTGCCAGTAGTATCCCAGGGGTTACCGGGGAGCTGTTTTTT	CASSIPGVTGELFF
TRBV6-6	TRBD2	TRBJ2-7	NA	TGTGCCAGCAGAACGACTCGGGGGAGGGCCTCCTACGAGCAGTACTTC	CASRTTRGRASYEQYF
TRBV30	NA	TRBJ1-3	NA	TGTGCCTGGACAGTCTCTGGAAACACCATATATTTT	CAWTVSGNTIYF
TRBV14	NA	TRBJ1-2	NA	TGTGCCAGCAGCCAGGGGAGAATGAGGCAGAACTATGGCTACACCTTC	CASSQGRMRQNYGYTF
TRBV11-2	TRBD2	TRBJ2-7	once	TGTGCCAGCAGCCCTAGCGGACTGCACGTCTACGAGCAGTACTTC	CASSPSGLHVYEQYF
TRBV10-3	TRBD1	TRBJ1-5	once	TGTGCCATCAGCGAAACAGGGGGGTATAGCAATCAGCCCCAGCATTTT	CAISETGGYSNQPQHF
TRBV5-1	TRBD2	TRBJ2-1	NA	TGCGCCAGCACACTAGCGGGAGGATCCTACAATGAGCAGTTCTTC	CASTLAGGSYNEQFF
TRBV5-4	NA	TRBJ1-1	NA	TGTGCCAGCAGCCAGGGCCTGAACACTGAAGCTTTCTTT	CASSQGLNTEAFF
TRBV5-8	NA	TRBJ1-4	NA	TGTGCCAGCAGCCGGGGACTAGTATTGGGTGTTGATGAAAAACTGTTTTTT	CASSRGLVLGVDEKLFF
TRBV6-1	NA	TRBJ1-2	NA	TGTGCCAGCAGGGCCAACCACAGGGACGGTAGGAGCTACACCTTC	CASRANHRDGRSYTF
TRBV15	NA	TRBJ2-7	once	TGTGCCACCAGCAGAGGTGGACTGACCGCTGAAAAGCAGTACTTC	CATSRGGLTAEKQYF
TRBV4-1	NA	TRBJ2-3	NA	TGCGCCAGCAGCCCCCAGGCCCCGGTGGTGACAGATACGCAGTATTTT	CASSPQAPVVTDTQYF
TRBV7-2	NA	TRBJ2-1	NA	TGTGCCAGCAGTTCGGGGTACAATGAGCAGTTCTTC	CASSSGYNEQFF
TRBV4-1	NA	TRBJ1-2	NA	TGCGCCAGCACCCCCACGGGCGGGGGCAATAGCTATGGCTACACCTTC	CASTPTGGGNSYGYTF
TRBV4-1	NA	TRBJ1-1	NA	TGCGCCAGCAGCACCCGGACAGCTGGGAACACTGAAGCTTTCTTT	CASSTRTAGNTEAFF
TRBV7-9	TRBD1	TRBJ1-1	NA	TGTGCCAGCAGGGCCGGACAGGTGAACACTGAAGCTTTCTTT	CASRAGQVNTEAFF
TRBV6-5	NA	TRBJ1-5	once	TGTGCCAGCAGTTACTCACGGGGACAGCCCCAGCATTTT	CASSYSRGQPQHF
TRBV4-1	NA	TRBJ1-1	few	TGCGCCAGCAGCCAACGCAGGGAGGGTCGAGGCACTGAAGCTTTCTTT	CASSQRREGRGTEAFF
TRBV18	NA	TRBJ1-3	NA	TGTGCCAGCTCACCACCGGCCCGACATTTTCCTGGAAACACCATATATTTT	CASSPPARHFPGNTIYF
TRBV19	NA	TRBJ1-1	NA	TGTGCCAGTAGTTTCTTGAACACTGAAGCTTTCTTT	CASSFLNTEAFF
TRBV5-8	NA	TRBJ2-7	NA	TGTGCCAGCAGCTTGAGAGGGACATCCTACGAGCAGTACTTC	CASSLRGTSYEQYF
TRBV4-2	TRBD1	TRBJ2-7	NA	TGTGCCAGCAGCCTCAGACAGGGACCGGGGGAGCAGTACTTC	CASSLRQGPGEQYF
TRBV5-1	NA	TRBJ2-3	once	TGCGCCAGCAGCTTGGAGGGGGCAGATACGCAGTATTTT	CASSLEGADTQYF
TRBV30	NA	TRBJ1-3	NA	TGTGCCTGGACTGGGGGACAATCTGGAAACACCATATATTTT	CAWTGGQSGNTIYF
TRBV7-9	TRBD2	TRBJ2-3	NA	TGTGCCAGCAGCGCGACTAGCGGCACAGATACGCAGTATTTT	CASSATSGTDTQYF
TRBV9	NA	TRBJ2-3	NA	TGTGCCAGCAGCGTAGGACTAGGTCAGGCAGATACGCAGTATTTT	CASSVGLGQADTQYF
TRBV27	TRBD1	TRBJ1-1	NA	TGTGCCAGCAGTTTGACAGGGACGAACACTGAAGCTTTCTTT	CASSLTGTNTEAFF
TRBV10-2	TRBD2	TRBJ2-7	NA	TGCGCCACCAGCTGGGGACTAGCGGGTTCCGAGCAGTACTTC	CATSWGLAGSEQYF
TRBV6-6	TRBD2	TRBJ2-7	NA	TGTGCCAGCAGTTTCCCCGGGGGGTCCCGGCCCGAGCAGTACTTC	CASSFPGGSRPEQYF
TRBV30	TRBD2	TRBJ2-5	once	TGTGCCTGGGGCGGGAGGAGGTTAGAGACCCAGTACTTC	CAWGGRRLETQYF
TRBV15	TRBD1	TRBJ1-5	NA	TGTGCCACCAGCCCGGGGACAGTTGACCATCAGCCCCAGCATTTT	CATSPGTVDHQPQHF
TRBV15	TRBD1	TRBJ1-2	NA	TGTGCCACCAGCAATCTGGACAGGAACTATGGCTACACCTTC	CATSNLDRNYGYTF
TRBV5-1	TRBD2	TRBJ2-3	NA	TGCGCCAGCAGCTTGGGTAGCGGGAGAAGCACAGATACGCAGTATTTT	CASSLGSGRSTDTQYF
TRBV28	NA	TRBJ2-3	few	TGTGCCAGCAGCCCCGTGAGGGTGGACGTCACAGATACGCAGTATTTT	CASSPVRVDVTDTQYF
TRBV2	NA	TRBJ2-3	NA	TGTGCCAGCAGTGGACAGACGGGAGATACGCAGTATTTT	CASSGQTGDTQYF
TRBV13	TRBD1	TRBJ1-2	NA	TGTGCCAGCAGGGGGGATGGCGGGACAGGGATAGGCTACACCTTC	CASRGDGGTGIGYTF
TRBV9	TRBD2	TRBJ2-5	NA	TGTGCCAGCAGCGCCGATTGGGCGGGAGGCAAGGGGGAGACCCAGTACTTC	CASSADWAGGKGETQYF
TRBV21-1	NA	TRBJ1-1	NA	TGTGCCAGCAGCGGGGCCTATAAGGTCACTGAAGCTTTCTTT	CASSGAYKVTEAFF
TRBV18	TRBD2	TRBJ2-5	NA	TGTGCCAGCTCACCTAATGGGCTAGCGGAAGAGACCCAGTACTTC	CASSPNGLAEETQYF
TRBV27	NA	TRBJ2-1	NA	TGTGCCAGCAGTCCACCCCGACTAGTCCAGGGTGAGCAGTTCTTC	CASSPPRLVQGEQFF